A selection of T cell receptor beta chains follows, all from one sample in a study of blood T cell repertoires in COVID-19. The data were produced by immunoSEQ multiplex PCR, yet TCRdb's version contains in-frame clones alone and is incomplete. The sample records tens of thousands of clones, 77% being singletons. Sample: peripheral blood. Every receptor here comes from a human donor in a cohort sampled during active COVID-19. The CDR3 runs from the conserved cysteine through the conserved F or W. D genes are given only for firm matches. Clone size is not always given. Where it is, it says once, few, many or a class for expanded clones.

V: TRBV13
size: many
D: NA
J: TRBJ1-1
DNA: TGTGCCAGCAGCTCGTGGCACGGGACTACGAACACTGAAGCTTTCTTT
CDR3: CASSSWHGTTNTEAFF

V: TRBV19
size: NA
D: NA
J: TRBJ2-5
DNA: TGTGCCAGTAGTATCAGGGTCCAAGAGACCCAGTACTTC
CDR3: CASSIRVQETQYF

V: TRBV28
size: once
D: TRBD2
J: TRBJ2-3
DNA: TGTGCCAGCAGTTTTTCTAGCGGAAGCACAGATACGCAGTATTTT
CDR3: CASSFSSGSTDTQYF

V: TRBV18
size: NA
D: TRBD1
J: TRBJ1-1
DNA: TGTGCCAGCTCACGATCGACAGGGGGCCGTAGCGAAGCTTTCTTT
CDR3: CASSRSTGGRSEAFF

V: TRBV5-4
size: NA
D: NA
J: TRBJ2-7
DNA: TGTGCCAGCAGCTTGCAGGGTTACGAGCAGTACTTC
CDR3: CASSLQGYEQYF

V: TRBV6-5
size: NA
D: TRBD1
J: TRBJ2-2
DNA: TGTGCCAGCAGACCCGGGACAGGGGGCTCCGGGGAGCTGTTTTTT
CDR3: CASRPGTGGSGELFF

V: TRBV10-2
size: NA
D: TRBD1
J: TRBJ2-7
DNA: TGCGCCAGCGGGGCCACAGGGGAACCCCACGAGCAGTACTTC
CDR3: CASGATGEPHEQYF

V: TRBV2
size: NA
D: TRBD1
J: TRBJ1-5
DNA: TGTGCCAGCAGTGCAGGGGGCCGGAATCAGCCCCAGCATTTT
CDR3: CASSAGGRNQPQHF

V: TRBV3-1/TRBV3-2
size: NA
D: NA
J: TRBJ2-2
DNA: TGTGCCAGCAGCGCCACCGGGGTTCGAACCGGGGAGCTGTTTTTT
CDR3: CASSATGVRTGELFF

V: TRBV2
size: NA
D: TRBD2
J: TRBJ2-6
DNA: TGTGCCAGCAACCTAGCGGGTTTCTCTGGGGCCAACGTCCTGACTTTC
CDR3: CASNLAGFSGANVLTF

V: TRBV28
size: NA
D: TRBD2
J: TRBJ2-3
DNA: TGTGCCAGCATCTCACTACTAGCGGGAAGCACAGATACGCAGTATTTT
CDR3: CASISLLAGSTDTQYF

V: TRBV20-1
size: NA
D: TRBD2
J: TRBJ2-3
DNA: TGCAGTGCTAGTTATCGGCTAGCGGGAGCAGATACGCAGTATTTT
CDR3: CSASYRLAGADTQYF

V: TRBV24-1
size: many
D: NA
J: TRBJ2-2
DNA: TGTGCCACCAGCTCTACAGGCGCCGGGGAGCTGTTTTTT
CDR3: CATSSTGAGELFF

V: TRBV30
size: NA
D: TRBD1
J: TRBJ1-2
DNA: TGTGCCTGGAGTGTCCCGGGACAGGGGATTAGCGGCTACACCTTC
CDR3: CAWSVPGQGISGYTF

V: TRBV19
size: NA
D: TRBD1
J: TRBJ1-1
DNA: TGTGCCGCCGGGACAGGGGAGTTTCACACTGAAGCTTTCTTT
CDR3: CAAGTGEFHTEAFF